This entry lists 9 T cell receptor beta chains sequenced from one sample in a study of naive and memory T cell subsets. Both TRBC1 and TRBC2 were covered by a beta constant-region primer of two equimolar oligonucleotides. One entry per CDR3 protein results from TCRdb running MiXCR on the UMI-ligation and nested PCR reads. This sample has 120,000 to 150,000 distinct CDR3 sequences, with about 18% found just once. Sequenced material: naive CD4+ T cells from blood. The receptors were gathered from a human donor in good health.

The chain carries TRBV5-1 and TRBJ2-3; D is ambiguous. Between the trimmed V and J ends, which lost 4 bases and 6 bases, there was a span of 12 bases. The germline CDR1 and CDR2 sequences are SGHRS and YFSETQ. The CDR3 is 13 residues long. This CDR3 reads CASSPQLSDTQYF. DNA for the CDR3: TGCGCCAGCAGCCCCCAATTATCTGATACGCAGTATTTT.

The rearrangement joins TRBV10-3 to TRBJ2-5; a possible D gene is TRBD1 (6 bases). V lost 4 bases and J 4 bases, leaving 13 bases between the germline ends. The CDR3 loop spans 14 amino acids. The germline V gene has CDR1 ENHRY and CDR2 SYGVKD. The CDR3 protein is CAISGYREGETQYF. Written as DNA, the CDR3 is TGTGCCATCAGTGGTTACAGGGAAGGAGAGACCCAGTACTTC.

This clonotype is a singleton in its sample. The chain recombines TRBV20-1 with TRBJ1-3, with no clear D. Trimming removed 2 bases at V and 3 bases at J, with 11 bases between. The CDR3 consists of 14 residues. CDR1 is DFQATT, CDR2 SNEGSKA, per germline (reference sequence). This CDR3 is CSARLGRGGNTIYF. In nucleotides, the CDR3 is TGCAGTGCTAGATTGGGTCGCGGTGGAAACACCATATATTTT.

The rearrangement joins TRBV5-4 to TRBJ2-3; TRBD1 aligns across 7 bases. The CDR3 spans 15 residues. Trimming cost V 0 bases and J 4 bases; bases outside gene matches: 5. Germline-derived CDR1 and CDR2 are SGHNT and YYREEE (reference sequence). The DNA of the CDR3 is TGTGCCAGCAGCTTGGAGGGGGCGCCCGCAGATACGCAGTATTTT. Translated, it gives CASSLEGAPADTQYF.

This clonotype turned up a few times. V usage is TRBV9 and J usage is TRBJ2-3; D perhaps matches TRBD2 (6 bases). This CDR3 has 17 residues. Germline-derived CDR1 and CDR2 are SGDLS and YYNGEE. The germline V and J ends were trimmed by 2 bases and 0 bases, with 16 bases remaining between them. DNA for the CDR3: TGTGCCAGCAGCGTGAGGGGCGGACTAATTAGCACAGATACGCAGTATTTT. Translation gives CASSVRGGLISTDTQYF. Using reference TRBV9 and TRBJ2-3 for the parts outside the CDR3, the full variable domain is DSGVTQTPKHLITATGQRVTLRCSPRSGDLSVYWYQQSLDQGLQFLIQYYNGEERAKGNILERFSAQQFPDLHSELNLSSLELGDSALYFCASSVRGGLISTDTQYFGPGTRLTVL.

This clonotype was seen a handful of times. V is TRBV4-1 and J is TRBJ2-1; 9 bases align to TRBD2. The CDR3 runs 19 residues. The trim removed 1 base at V and 2 bases at J, leaving 12 bases unmatched. CDR1 and CDR2 (germline): MGHRA, YSYEKL. As DNA, the CDR3 is TGCGCCAGCAGCCAAGGAGTGGTGGGACTAGCCGGAGCCTACAATGAGCAGTTCTTC. Translated, it gives CASSQGVVGLAGAYNEQFF.

This clonotype was observed a few times. The gene calls are TRBV20-1 and TRBJ2-7; no clear D gene. CDR3 size: 10 residues. The germline V and J ends were trimmed by 7 bases and 4 bases, with 8 bases remaining between them. The germline V gene has CDR1 DFQATT and CDR2 SNEGSKA (reference sequence). CDR3 bases: TGCAGTGGGACCCTGTACGAGCAGTACTTC. This encodes CSGTLYEQYF.

This chain uses TRBV10-3 with TRBJ2-3; D may be TRBD2 (6 bases). The CDR3 totals 17 residues. V lost 3 bases, J lost 1 base, and 17 bases lay in between. Germline CDR1 is ENHRY and CDR2 is SYGVKD. CDR3 region: CAISEYMGTLGTDTQYF. For the CDR3, the DNA is TGTGCCATCAGTGAATATATGGGGACTCTGGGCACAGATACGCAGTATTTT.

The table lists this clonotype with a few counts. The CDR3 loop is CASSLDEGNQPQHF. CDR3 DNA: TGTGCCAGCAGCTTAGATGAGGGCAATCAGCCCCAGCATTTT. V gene TRBV7-8 combines with J gene TRBJ1-5; no reliable D call. CDR3 size: 14 residues. Germline V gene sequence: CDR1 SGHVS, CDR2 FQNEAQ. V lost 1 base to trimming and J lost 2 bases, with 6 bases between them. Full variable domain (remainder filled in from reference TRBV7-8 and TRBJ1-5): GAGVSQSPRYKVAKRGQDVALRCDPISGHVSLFWYQQALGQGPEFLTYFQNEAQLDKSGLPSDRFFAERPEGSVSTLKIQRTQQEDSAVYLCASSLDEGNQPQHFGDGTRLSIL.